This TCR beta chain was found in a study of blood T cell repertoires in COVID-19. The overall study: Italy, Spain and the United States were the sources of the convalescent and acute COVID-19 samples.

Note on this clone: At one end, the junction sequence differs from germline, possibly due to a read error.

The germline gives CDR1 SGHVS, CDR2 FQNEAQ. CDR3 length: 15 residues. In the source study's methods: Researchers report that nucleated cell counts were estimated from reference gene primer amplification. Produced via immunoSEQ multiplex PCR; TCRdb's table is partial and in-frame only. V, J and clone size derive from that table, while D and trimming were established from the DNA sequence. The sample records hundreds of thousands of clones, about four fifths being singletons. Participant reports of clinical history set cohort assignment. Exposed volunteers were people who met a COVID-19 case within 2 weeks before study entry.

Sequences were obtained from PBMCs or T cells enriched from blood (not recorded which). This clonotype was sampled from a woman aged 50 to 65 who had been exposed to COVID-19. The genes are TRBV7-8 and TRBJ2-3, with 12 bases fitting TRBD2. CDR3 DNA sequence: TGTGCCAGCAGCCTAGCGGGGGGGAACACAGATACGCAGTATTTT. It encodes CASSLAGGNTDTQYF.